This T cell receptor beta chain stems from a study of PD-1 blockade in mismatch repair-deficient tumors. Study results and limitations: Rapid post-treatment expansion, then contraction, generally preceding radiologic response, marked tumor-resident clones.

Of note for this clone: The antigen is unknown. This sequence may be a read error, since a much larger clone differs from it by one base.

Looked up from germline, CDR1 is MDHEN and CDR2 is SYDVKM. Trimming took off 6 bases at V and 5 bases at J, with 8 bases between the two ends. This CDR3 comprises 12 residues. A few pembrolizumab responders had their TCRs sequenced. The table came from immunoSEQ multiplex PCR; TCRdb's copy has only in-frame clones and leaves some out. The data hold roughly 130,000 clones, with 88% observed a single time. The V call is TRBV28, the J call TRBJ2-1; D remains unclear. The TCR was taken from an adult with mismatch repair-deficient cancer. The sample was peripheral blood, taken approximately 71 weeks after starting pembrolizumab. The CDR3 sequence: CASSLPHNEQFF. The CDR3 region has the DNA TGTGCCAGCAGCCTACCTCACAATGAGCAGTTCTTC.